The count of the clone carrying this T cell receptor (beta chain) is one. TCRdb keeps only in-frame clones here, not all; method: immunoSEQ multiplex PCR. The sample consists of a few hundred thousand clones, approximately 86% of them appearing once. This sample was taken from a study of blood T cell repertoires in COVID-19. Study-wide context: From the United States, Italy and Spain came samples of acute and convalescent COVID-19.

Source material: peripheral blood. The source of this sequence is a woman between 55 and 75 years old with COVID-19, enrolled during active disease.

The CDR3 bases are TGTGCCAGTTATGCCGGGACTGACTATGGCTACACCTTC. This translates into CASYAGTDYGYTF. The rearrangement links TRBV28 to TRBJ1-2; possibly TRBD1 for D (5 bases). This CDR3 spans 13 amino acids. CDR1 is MDHEN and CDR2 is SYDVKM in the germline V gene. Trimming took 9 bases from V and 3 from J, leaving 14 bases between them.